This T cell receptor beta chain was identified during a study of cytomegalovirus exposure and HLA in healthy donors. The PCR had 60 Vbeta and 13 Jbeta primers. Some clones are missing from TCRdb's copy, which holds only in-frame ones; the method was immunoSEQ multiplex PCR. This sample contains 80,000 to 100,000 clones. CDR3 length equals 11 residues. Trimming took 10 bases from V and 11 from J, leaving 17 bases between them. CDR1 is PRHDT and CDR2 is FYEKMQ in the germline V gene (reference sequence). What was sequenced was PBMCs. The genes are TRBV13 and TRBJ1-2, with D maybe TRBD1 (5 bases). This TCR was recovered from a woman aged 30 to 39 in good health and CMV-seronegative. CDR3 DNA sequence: TGTGCCACCTCGGGGGAAGGGTCATACACCTTC. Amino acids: CATSGEGSYTF.